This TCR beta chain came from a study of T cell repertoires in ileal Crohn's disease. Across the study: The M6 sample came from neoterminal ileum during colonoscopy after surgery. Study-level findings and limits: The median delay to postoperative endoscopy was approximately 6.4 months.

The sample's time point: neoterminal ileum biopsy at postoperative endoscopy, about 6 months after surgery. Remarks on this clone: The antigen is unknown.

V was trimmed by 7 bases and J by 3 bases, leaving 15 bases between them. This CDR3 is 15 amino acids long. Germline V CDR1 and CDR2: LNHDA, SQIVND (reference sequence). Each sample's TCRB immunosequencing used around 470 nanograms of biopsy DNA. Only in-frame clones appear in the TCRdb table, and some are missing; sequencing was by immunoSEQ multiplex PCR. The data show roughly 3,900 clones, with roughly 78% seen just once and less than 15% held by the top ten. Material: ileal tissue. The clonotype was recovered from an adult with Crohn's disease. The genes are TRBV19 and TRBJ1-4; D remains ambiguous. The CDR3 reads CASTPSGVSNEKLFF. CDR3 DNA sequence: TGTGCCAGTACCCCCTCCGGGGTATCTAATGAAAAACTGTTTTTT.